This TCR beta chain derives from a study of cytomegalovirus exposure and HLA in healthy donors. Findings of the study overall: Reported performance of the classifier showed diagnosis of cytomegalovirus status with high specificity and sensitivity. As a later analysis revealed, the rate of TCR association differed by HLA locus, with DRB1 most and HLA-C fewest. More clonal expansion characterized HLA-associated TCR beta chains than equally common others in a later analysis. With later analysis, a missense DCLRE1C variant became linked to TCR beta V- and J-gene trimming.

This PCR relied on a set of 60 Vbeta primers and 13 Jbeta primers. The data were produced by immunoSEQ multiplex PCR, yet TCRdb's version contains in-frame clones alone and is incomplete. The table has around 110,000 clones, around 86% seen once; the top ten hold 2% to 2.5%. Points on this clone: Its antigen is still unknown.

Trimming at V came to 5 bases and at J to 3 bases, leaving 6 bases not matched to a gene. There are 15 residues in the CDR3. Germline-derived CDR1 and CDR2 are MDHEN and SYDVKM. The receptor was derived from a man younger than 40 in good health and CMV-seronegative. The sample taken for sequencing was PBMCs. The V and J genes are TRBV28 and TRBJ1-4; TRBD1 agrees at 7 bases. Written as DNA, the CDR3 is TGTGCCAGCAGTACAGGGGATAAACCTAATGAAAAACTGTTTTTT. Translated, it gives CASSTGDKPNEKLFF.